What follows are 9 T cell receptor beta chains derived from one specimen sequenced in a study of T-cell reconstitution after alpha-beta-depleted transplantation in children. TCRbeta library construction was performed incorporating unique molecular identifiers. TCRdb called the PCR reads again in MiXCR, with one record for every CDR3 protein. This sample carries about 160,000 distinct CDR3 sequences, more than 9.5% of them seen once, and the ten largest clones take approximately 13%. The specimen comprised PBMCs, sampled before TCRalphabeta/CD19-depleted stem cell transplant. All receptors derive from a boy aged 2-15 years with acute myeloid leukemia, due to receive a stem cell transplant.

A single count supports this clonotype. Just one base apart from a much larger clone, this may be a read error. This chain joins TRBV6-4 and TRBJ2-6, with D uncertain. The CDR3 is made up of 18 amino acids. Germline CDR1 and CDR2: MRHNA and SNTAGT. CDR3 DNA: TGTACCAGCAGTTTACCTCAACGATTCCCAACTGGGGCCAACGTCCTGACTTTC. It specifies CTSSLPQRFPTGANVLTF.

There are many counts of this clonotype. The chain uses TRBV7-2 and TRBJ1-3; D is perhaps TRBD1 (5 bases). Between the trimmed V and J ends, which lost 3 bases and 0 bases, there was a span of 15 bases. This CDR3 comprises 17 residues. Germline CDR1 and CDR2: SGHTA and FQGNSA. Here the CDR3 DNA reads TGTGCCAGCAGCTTTACAGGCAGACAGATCTCTGGAAACACCATATATTTT. Encoded protein: CASSFTGRQISGNTIYF.

There are many counts of this clonotype. In nucleotides, the CDR3 is TGCGCCAGCAGCCCACCTGGGACAGGGTGGGGCAATGAGCAGTTCTTC. Its protein is CASSPPGTGWGNEQFF. This sequence joins TRBV5-1 and TRBJ2-1, with 9 positions matching TRBD1. The CDR3 consists of 16 residues. With 4 bases clipped from V and 6 bases from J, the junction kept 11 bases outside the gene matches. The germline gives CDR1 SGHRS, CDR2 YFSETQ.

In this sample, this clonotype turned up many times. The chain couples TRBV29-1 to TRBJ2-1; D uncertain. Trimming removed 4 bases from V and 4 bases from J, with 5 bases in between. CDR3 length equals 11 residues. Germline V gene data show CDR1 as SQVTM and CDR2 as ANQGSEA. Written as DNA, the CDR3 is TGCAGCGTTGCTCAGTACAATGAGCAGTTCTTC. As protein: CSVAQYNEQFF.

This clonotype was picked up many times. The chain employs TRBV29-1 and TRBJ1-1, with 10 positions matching TRBD1. Looked up from germline, CDR1 is SQVTM and CDR2 is ANQGSEA. J lost 5 bases, V lost 5 bases, and 14 bases had no gene match. The CDR3 totals 16 residues. The DNA for the CDR3 is TGCAGCGTTCTGAAGATTAGAGGGACAGGGGTGACTGAAGCTTTCTTT. Translated: CSVLKIRGTGVTEAFF.

This clonotype was observed at least ten times. The chain recombines TRBV11-2 with TRBJ2-7; D is possibly TRBD1 (5 bases). V lost 3 bases and J 1 base, leaving 13 bases between the germline ends. CDR3 length: 15 residues. Germline V gives CDR1 SGHAT, CDR2 FQNNGV. As DNA, the CDR3 is TGTGCCAGCAGCTTCTCCACAGGATCTTCCTACGAGCAGTACTTC. As protein: CASSFSTGSSYEQYF.

In this sample, this clonotype turned up many times. The J gene is TRBJ2-7, the V gene TRBV7-9, with 8 bases identical to TRBD2. The CDR3 contains 15 residues. The V segment lost 6 bases and the J segment 2 bases; nucleotides outside the gene matches: 9. Germline loops: CDR1 SEHNR, CDR2 FQNEAQ (reference sequence). The CDR3: CASSQTGGATYEQYF. Written as DNA, the CDR3 is TGTGCCAGCAGTCAAACCGGGGGGGCAACCTACGAGCAGTACTTC.

The table lists this clonotype with a few counts. V is TRBV12-3 or TRBV12-4 and J is TRBJ2-1; 8 bases match TRBD1. With 6 bases clipped from V and 15 bases from J, the junction kept 10 bases outside the gene matches. The CDR3 length is 12 residues. The CDR3 reads CASRATDRALFF. The CDR3 coding sequence is TGTGCCAGCAGAGCGACGGACAGGGCCCTGTTCTTC.

The V gene is TRBV5-4, the J gene TRBJ1-1; TRBD1 matches 8 bases. CDR3 length: 15 amino acids. The J segment lost 1 base and the V segment lost 0 bases, leaving 2 bases of the junction unmatched. Germline values: CDR1 SGHNT, CDR2 YYREEE (reference sequence). CDR3 sequence reads: CASSLVQGANTEAFF. Here the CDR3 DNA reads TGTGCCAGCAGCTTGGTTCAGGGGGCGAACACTGAAGCTTTCTTT.